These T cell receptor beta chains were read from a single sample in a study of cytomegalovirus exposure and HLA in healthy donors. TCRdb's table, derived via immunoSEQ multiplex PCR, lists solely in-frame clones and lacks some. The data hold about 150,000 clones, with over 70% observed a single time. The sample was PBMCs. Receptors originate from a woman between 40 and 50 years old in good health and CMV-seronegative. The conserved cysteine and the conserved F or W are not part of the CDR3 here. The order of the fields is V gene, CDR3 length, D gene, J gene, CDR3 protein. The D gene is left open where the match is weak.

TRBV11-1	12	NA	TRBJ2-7	ASSFMGGPNEQY
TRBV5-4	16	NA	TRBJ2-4	ASSPGYGGGLAKNIQY
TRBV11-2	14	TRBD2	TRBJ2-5	ASSLGGLAGVETQY
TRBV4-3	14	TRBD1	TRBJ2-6	ASSQGQGTGANGLT
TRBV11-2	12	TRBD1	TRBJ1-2	ASSSHRGNYGYT
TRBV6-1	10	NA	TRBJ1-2	ASTTGSNGYT
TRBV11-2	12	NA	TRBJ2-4	ASSFGNQGTSQY
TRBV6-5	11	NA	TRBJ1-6	ASSYAQFEPLH
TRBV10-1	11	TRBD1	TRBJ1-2	ASSRDRNYGYT
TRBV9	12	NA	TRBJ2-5	ASSVGQPRETQY